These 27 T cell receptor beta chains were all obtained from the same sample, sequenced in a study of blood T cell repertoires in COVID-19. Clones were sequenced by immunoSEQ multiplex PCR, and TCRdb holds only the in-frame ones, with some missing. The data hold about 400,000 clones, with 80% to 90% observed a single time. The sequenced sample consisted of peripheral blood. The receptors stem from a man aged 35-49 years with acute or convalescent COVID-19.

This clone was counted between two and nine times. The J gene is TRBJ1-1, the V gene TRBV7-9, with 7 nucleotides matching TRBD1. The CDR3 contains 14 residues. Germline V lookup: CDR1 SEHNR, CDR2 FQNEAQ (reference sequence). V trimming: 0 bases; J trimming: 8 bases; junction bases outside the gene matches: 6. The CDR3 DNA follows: TGTGCCAGCAGCTTAGCCCGGGACAGCGAAGAAGCTTTCTTT. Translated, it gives CASSLARDSEEAFF.

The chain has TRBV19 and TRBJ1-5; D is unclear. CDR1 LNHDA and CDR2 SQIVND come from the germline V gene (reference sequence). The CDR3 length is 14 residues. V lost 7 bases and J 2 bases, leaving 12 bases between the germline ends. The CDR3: CASTLGGGNQPQHF. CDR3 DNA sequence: TGTGCCAGTACCCTGGGCGGGGGCAATCAGCCCCAGCATTTT.

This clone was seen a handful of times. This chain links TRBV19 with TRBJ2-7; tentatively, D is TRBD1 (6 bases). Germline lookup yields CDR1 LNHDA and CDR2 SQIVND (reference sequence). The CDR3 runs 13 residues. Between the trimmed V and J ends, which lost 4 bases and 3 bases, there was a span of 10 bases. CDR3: CASSRNRDYEQYF. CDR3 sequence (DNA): TGTGCCAGTAGTAGGAACAGGGACTACGAGCAGTACTTC.

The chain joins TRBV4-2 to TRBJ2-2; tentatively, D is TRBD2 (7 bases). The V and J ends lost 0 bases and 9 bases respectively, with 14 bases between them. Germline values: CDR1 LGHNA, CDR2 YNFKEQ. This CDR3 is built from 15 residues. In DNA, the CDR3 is TGTGCCAGCAGCCAAGAGGTGGGGGGGGCGTGGGAGCTGTTTTTT. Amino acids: CASSQEVGGAWELFF.

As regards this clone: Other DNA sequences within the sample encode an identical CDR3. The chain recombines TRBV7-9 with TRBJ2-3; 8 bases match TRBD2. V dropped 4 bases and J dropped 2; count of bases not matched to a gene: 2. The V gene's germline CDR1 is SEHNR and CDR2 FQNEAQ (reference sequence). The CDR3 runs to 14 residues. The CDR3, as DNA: TGTGCCAGCAGCTCCGGGGGGGCCACAGATACGCAGTATTTT. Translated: CASSSGGATDTQYF.

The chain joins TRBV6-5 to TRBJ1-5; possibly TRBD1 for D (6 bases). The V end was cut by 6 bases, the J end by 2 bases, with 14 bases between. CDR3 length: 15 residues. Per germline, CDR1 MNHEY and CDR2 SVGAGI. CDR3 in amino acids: CASSQTWTGNQPQHF. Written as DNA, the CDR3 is TGTGCCAGCAGCCAAACTTGGACAGGCAATCAGCCCCAGCATTTT.

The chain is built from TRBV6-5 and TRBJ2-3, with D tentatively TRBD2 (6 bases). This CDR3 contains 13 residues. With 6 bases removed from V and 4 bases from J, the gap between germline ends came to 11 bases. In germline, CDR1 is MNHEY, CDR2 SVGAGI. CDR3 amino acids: CASRVSGADTQYF. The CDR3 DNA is TGTGCCAGCAGGGTGTCGGGGGCAGATACGCAGTATTTT.

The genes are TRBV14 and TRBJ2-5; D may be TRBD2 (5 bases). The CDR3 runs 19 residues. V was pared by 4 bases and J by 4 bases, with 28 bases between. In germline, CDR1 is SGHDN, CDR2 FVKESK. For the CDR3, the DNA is TGTGCCAGCAGCCGGGCGGGCGTAATAGCGCGACCTTTGGGAGAGACCCAGTACTTC. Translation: CASSRAGVIARPLGETQYF.

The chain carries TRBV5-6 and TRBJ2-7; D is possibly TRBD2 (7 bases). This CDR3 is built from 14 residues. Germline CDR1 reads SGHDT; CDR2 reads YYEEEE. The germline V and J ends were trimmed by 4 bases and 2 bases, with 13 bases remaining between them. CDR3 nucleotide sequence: TGTGCCAGCAGCGTCGGGGGGCAAGCCTACGAGCAGTACTTC. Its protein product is CASSVGGQAYEQYF. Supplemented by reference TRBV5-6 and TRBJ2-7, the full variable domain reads DAGVTQSPTHLIKTRGQQVTLRCSPKSGHDTVSWYQQALGQGPQFIFQYYEEEERQRGNFPDRFSGHQFPNYSSELNVNALLLGDSALYLCASSVGGQAYEQYFGPGTRLTVT.

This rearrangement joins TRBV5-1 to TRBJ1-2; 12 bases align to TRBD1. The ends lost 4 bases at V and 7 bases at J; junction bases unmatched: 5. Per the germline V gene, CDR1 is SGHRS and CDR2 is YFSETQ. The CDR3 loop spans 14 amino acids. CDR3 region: CASSPGQGAGGYTF. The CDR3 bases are TGCGCCAGCAGCCCGGGACAGGGGGCCGGTGGCTACACCTTC.

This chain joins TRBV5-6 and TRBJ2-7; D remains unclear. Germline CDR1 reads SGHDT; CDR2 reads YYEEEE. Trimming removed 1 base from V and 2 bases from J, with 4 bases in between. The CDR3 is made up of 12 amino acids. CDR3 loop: CASSLPPYEQYF. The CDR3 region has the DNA TGTGCCAGCAGCTTGCCTCCCTACGAGCAGTACTTC. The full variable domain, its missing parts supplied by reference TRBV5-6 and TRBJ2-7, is DAGVTQSPTHLIKTRGQQVTLRCSPKSGHDTVSWYQQALGQGPQFIFQYYEEEERQRGNFPDRFSGHQFPNYSSELNVNALLLGDSALYLCASSLPPYEQYFGPGTRLTVT.

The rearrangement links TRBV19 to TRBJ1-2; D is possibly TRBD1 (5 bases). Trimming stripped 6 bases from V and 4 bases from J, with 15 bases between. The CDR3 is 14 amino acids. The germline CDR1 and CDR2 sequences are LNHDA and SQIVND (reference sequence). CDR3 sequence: CASSRLGASYGYTF. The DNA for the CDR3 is TGTGCCAGTAGCCGCTTAGGGGCTTCCTATGGCTACACCTTC.

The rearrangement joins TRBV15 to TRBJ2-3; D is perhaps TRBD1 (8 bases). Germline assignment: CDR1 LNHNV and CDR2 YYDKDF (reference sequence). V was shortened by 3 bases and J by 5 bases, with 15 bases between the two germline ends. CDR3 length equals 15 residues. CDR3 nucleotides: TGTGCCACCAGCAGGGTGACAGGGGAGGGAGATACGCAGTATTTT. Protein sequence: CATSRVTGEGDTQYF.

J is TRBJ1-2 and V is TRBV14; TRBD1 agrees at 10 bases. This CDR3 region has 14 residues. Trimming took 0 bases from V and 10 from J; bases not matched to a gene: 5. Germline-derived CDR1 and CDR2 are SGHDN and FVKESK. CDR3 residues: CASSQEMGTGAYTF. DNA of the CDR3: TGTGCCAGCAGCCAAGAAATGGGGACAGGGGCCTACACCTTC.

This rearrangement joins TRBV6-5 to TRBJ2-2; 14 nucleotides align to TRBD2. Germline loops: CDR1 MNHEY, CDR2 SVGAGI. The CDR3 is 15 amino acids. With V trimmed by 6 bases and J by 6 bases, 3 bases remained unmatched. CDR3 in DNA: TGTGCCAGCAGGGGGACTAGCGGGAGAGCCGGGGAGCTGTTTTTT. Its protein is CASRGTSGRAGELFF.

The CDR3 reads CASSFGRPHEPQHF. DNA of the CDR3: TGTGCCAGCAGCTTTGGGAGGCCCCATGAGCCCCAGCATTTT. The chain links TRBV13 to TRBJ1-5; D is undetermined. The V end lost 3 bases, the J end lost 8 bases, and 14 bases lay between the germline ends. The germline CDR1 and CDR2 sequences are PRHDT and FYEKMQ (reference sequence). The CDR3 contains 14 residues.

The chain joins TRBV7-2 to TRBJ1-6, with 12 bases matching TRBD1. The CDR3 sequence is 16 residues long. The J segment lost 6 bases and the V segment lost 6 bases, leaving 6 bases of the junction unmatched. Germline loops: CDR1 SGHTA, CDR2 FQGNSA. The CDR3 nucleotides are TGTGCCAGCAGTTGGGACAGGGGGCTTGGTAATTCACCCCTCCACTTT. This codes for CASSWDRGLGNSPLHF.

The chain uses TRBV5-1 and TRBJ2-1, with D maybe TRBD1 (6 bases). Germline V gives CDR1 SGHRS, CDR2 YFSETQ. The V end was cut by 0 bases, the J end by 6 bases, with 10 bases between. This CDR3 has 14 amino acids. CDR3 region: CASSLEGDTNEQFF. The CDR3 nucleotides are TGCGCCAGCAGCTTGGAGGGGGATACCAATGAGCAGTTCTTC.

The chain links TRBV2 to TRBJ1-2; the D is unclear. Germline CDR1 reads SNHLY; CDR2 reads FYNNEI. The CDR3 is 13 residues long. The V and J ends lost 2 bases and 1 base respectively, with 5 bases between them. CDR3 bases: TGTGCCAGCAGTGAAAACATTAACTATGGCTACACCTTC. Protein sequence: CASSENINYGYTF.

The CDR3 sequence is CASSFRDRGSSNSPLHF. The CDR3 region has the DNA TGTGCCAGCAGCTTCCGGGACAGGGGGTCTTCTAATTCACCCCTCCACTTT. V gene TRBV7-9 combines with J gene TRBJ1-6, with TRBD1 identical over 11 bases. CDR1 is SEHNR, CDR2 FQNEAQ, per germline (reference sequence). After removal of 3 bases from V and 6 bases from J, the junction contained 7 bases not matched to a gene. The CDR3 consists of 17 residues.

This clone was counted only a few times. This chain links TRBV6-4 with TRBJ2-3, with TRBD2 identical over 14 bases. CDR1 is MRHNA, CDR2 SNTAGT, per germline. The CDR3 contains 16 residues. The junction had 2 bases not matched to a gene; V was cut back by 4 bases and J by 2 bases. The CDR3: CASSATSGGATDTQYF. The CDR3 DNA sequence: TGTGCCAGCAGTGCGACTAGCGGGGGGGCCACAGATACGCAGTATTTT.

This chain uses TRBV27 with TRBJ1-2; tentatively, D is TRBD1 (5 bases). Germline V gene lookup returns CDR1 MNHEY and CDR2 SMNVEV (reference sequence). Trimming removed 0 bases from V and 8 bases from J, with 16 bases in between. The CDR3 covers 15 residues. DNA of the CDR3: TGTGCCAGCAGTTTATCCCAAACGGGGGTTCGAGGCTACACCTTC. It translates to CASSLSQTGVRGYTF.

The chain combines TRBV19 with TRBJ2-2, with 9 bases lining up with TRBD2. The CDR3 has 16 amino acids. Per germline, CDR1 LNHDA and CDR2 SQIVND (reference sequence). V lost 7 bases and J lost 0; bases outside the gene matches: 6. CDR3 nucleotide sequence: TGTGCCAGTACCAGGCGGGAGGGCCCGAACACCGGGGAGCTGTTTTTT. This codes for CASTRREGPNTGELFF.

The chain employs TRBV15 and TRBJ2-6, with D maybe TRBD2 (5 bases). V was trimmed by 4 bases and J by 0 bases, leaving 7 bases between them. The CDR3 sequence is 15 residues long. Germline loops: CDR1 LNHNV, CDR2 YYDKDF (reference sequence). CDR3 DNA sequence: TGTGCCACCAGCACCGGGAACTCTGGGGCCAACGTCCTGACTTTC. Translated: CATSTGNSGANVLTF. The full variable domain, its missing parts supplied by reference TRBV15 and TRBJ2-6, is DAMVIQNPRYQVTQFGKPVTLSCSQTLNHNVMYWYQQKSSQAPKLLFHYYDKDFNNEADTPDNFQSRRPNTSFCFLDIRSPGLGDTAMYLCATSTGNSGANVLTFGAGSRLTVL.

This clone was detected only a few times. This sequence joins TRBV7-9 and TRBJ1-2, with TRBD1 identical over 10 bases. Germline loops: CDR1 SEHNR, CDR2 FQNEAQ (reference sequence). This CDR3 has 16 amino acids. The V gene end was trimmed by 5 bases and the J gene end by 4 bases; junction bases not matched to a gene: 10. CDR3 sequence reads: CASSATGTGVSYGYTF. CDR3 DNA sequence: TGTGCCAGCAGCGCGACCGGGACAGGGGTCAGCTATGGCTACACCTTC.

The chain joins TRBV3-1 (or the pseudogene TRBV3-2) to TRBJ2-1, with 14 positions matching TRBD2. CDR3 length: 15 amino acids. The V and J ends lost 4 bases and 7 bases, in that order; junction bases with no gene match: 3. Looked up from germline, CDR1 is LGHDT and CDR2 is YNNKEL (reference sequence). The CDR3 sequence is CASSLGTSGGNEQFF. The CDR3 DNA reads TGTGCCAGCAGCCTTGGGACTAGCGGGGGTAATGAGCAGTTCTTC.

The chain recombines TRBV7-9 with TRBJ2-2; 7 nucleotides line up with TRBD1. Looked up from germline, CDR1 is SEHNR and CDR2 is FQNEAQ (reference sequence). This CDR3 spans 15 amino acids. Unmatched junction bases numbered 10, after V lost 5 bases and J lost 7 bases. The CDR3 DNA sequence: TGTGCCAGCAGCCCAAGACAGGGATCAAACGGGGAGCTGTTTTTT. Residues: CASSPRQGSNGELFF. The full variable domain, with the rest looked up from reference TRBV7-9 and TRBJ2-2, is DTGVSQNPRHKITKRGQNVTFRCDPISEHNRLYWYRQTLGQGPEFLTYFQNEAQLEKSRLLSDRFSAERPKGSFSTLEIQRTEQGDSAMYLCASSPRQGSNGELFFGEGSRLTVL.